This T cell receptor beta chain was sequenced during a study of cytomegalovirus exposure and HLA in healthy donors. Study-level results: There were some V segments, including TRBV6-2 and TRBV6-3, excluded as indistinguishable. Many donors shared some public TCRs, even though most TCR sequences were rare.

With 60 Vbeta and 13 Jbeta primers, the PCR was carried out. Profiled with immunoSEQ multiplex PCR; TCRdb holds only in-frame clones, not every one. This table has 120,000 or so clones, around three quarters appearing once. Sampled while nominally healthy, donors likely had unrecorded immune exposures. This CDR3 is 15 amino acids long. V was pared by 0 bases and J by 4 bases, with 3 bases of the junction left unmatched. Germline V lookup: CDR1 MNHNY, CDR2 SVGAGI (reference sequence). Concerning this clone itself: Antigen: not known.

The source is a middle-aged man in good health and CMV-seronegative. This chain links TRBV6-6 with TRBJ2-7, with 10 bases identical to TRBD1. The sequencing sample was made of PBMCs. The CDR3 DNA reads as TGTGCCAGCAGTTACTCGGGACAGGGGCAATACGAGCAGTACTTC. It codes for CASSYSGQGQYEQYF.